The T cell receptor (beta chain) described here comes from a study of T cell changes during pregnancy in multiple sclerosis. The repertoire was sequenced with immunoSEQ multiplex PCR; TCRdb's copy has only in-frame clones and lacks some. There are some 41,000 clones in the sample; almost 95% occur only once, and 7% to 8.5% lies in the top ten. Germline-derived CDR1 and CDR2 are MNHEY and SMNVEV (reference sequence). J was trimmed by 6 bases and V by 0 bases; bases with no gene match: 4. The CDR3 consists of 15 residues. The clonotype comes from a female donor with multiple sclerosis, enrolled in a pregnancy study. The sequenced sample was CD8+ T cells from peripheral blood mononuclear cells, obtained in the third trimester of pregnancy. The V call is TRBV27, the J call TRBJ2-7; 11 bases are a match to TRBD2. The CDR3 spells CASSLSIAGGFEQYF. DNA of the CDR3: TGTGCCAGCAGTTTATCTATAGCGGGAGGGTTCGAGCAGTACTTC.